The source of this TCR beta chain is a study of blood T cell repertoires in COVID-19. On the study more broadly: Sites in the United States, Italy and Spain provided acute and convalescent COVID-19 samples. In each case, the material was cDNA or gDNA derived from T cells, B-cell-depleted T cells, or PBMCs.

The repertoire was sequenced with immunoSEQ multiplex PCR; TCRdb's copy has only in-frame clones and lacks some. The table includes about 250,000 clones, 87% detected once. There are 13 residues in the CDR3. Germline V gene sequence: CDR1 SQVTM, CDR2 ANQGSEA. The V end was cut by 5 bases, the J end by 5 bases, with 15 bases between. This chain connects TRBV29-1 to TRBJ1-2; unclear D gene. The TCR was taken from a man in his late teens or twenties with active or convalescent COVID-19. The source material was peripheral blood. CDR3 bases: TGCAGCGTTCCTACCGAAGCGTGGTATGGCTACACCTTC. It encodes CSVPTEAWYGYTF.